The clone carrying this TCR beta chain was detected once. The data belong to a study of blood T cell repertoires in COVID-19. Repertoires were generated with immunoSEQ multiplex PCR, while TCRdb's copy carries only in-frame clones and drops some. The data contain some 380,000 clones, around 84% of them singletons. Germline-derived CDR1 and CDR2 are SQVTM and ANQGSEA. This CDR3 is 15 amino acids long. Between the trimmed V and J ends, which lost 4 bases and 5 bases, there was a span of 20 bases. The sample was peripheral blood. This receptor was identified in a human donor with acute or convalescent COVID-19. The donor label of this sample is uncertain. The chain links TRBV29-1 to TRBJ2-5; D not resolved. The CDR3 here is CSVVRNSPLQETQYF. In DNA form, the CDR3 reads TGCAGCGTTGTTAGGAACAGTCCTCTTCAGGAGACCCAGTACTTC.